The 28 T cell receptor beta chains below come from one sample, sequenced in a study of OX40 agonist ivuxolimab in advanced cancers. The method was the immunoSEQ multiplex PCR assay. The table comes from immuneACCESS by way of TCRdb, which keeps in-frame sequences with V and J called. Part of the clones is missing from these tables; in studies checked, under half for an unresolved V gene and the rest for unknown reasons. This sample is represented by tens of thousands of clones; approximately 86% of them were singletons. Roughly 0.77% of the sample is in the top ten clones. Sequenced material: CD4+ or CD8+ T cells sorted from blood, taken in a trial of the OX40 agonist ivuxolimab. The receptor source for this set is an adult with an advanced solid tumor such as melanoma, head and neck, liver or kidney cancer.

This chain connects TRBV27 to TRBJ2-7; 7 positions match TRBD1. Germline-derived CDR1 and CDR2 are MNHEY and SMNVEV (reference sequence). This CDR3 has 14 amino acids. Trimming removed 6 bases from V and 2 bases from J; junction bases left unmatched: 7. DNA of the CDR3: TGTGCCAGCAGCACCCCGGGACAGACCTACGAGCAGTACTTC. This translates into CASSTPGQTYEQYF.

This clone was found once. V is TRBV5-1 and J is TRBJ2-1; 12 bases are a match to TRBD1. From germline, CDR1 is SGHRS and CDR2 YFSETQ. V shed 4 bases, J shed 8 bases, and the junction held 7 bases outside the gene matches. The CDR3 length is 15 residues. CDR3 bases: TGCGCCAGCAGCACCGGGACAGGGGGCTTCGATGAGCAGTTCTTC. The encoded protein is CASSTGTGGFDEQFF.

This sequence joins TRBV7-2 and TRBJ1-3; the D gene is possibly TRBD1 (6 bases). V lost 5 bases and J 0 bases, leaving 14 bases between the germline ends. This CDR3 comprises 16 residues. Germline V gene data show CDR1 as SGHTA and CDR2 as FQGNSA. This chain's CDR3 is CASSATRDNSGNTIYF. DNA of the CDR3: TGTGCCAGCAGCGCGACCCGGGACAACTCTGGAAACACCATATATTTT.

CDR3 coding DNA: TGTGCCAGCAGCTTAGGGGTAGCGGGGGGTATTAATGAGCAGTTCTTC. This gives the protein CASSLGVAGGINEQFF. The genes are TRBV7-2 and TRBJ2-1; TRBD2 matches 10 bases. Germline V gene data show CDR1 as SGHTA and CDR2 as FQGNSA. V lost 1 base to trimming and J lost 7 bases; unmatched junction nucleotides: 7. CDR3 length equals 16 residues.

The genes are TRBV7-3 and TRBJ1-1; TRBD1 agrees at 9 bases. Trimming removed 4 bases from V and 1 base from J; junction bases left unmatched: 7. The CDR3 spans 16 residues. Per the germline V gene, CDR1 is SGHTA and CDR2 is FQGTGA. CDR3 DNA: TGTGCCAGCAGCTCCACCGGGACAGGGCAGAACACTGAAGCTTTCTTT. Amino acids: CASSSTGTGQNTEAFF.

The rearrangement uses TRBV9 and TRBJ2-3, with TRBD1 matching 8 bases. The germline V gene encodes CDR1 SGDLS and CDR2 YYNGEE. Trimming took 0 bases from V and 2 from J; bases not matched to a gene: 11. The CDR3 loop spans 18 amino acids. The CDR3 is CASSVGTGGSLSTDTQYF. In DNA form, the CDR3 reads TGTGCCAGCAGCGTAGGCACAGGGGGAAGCCTATCCACAGATACGCAGTATTTT.

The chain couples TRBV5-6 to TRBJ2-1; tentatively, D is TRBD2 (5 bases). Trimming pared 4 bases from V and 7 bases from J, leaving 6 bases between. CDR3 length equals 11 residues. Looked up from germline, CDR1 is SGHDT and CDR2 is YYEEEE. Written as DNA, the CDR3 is TGTGCCAGCAGCCGCGGGAATGAGCAGTTCTTC. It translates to CASSRGNEQFF.

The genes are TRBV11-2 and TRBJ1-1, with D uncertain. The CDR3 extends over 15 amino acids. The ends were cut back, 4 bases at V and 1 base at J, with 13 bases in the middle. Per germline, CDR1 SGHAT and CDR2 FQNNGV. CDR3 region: CASSSGPSRNTEAFF. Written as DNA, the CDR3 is TGTGCCAGCAGCTCGGGCCCAAGCAGGAACACTGAAGCTTTCTTT.

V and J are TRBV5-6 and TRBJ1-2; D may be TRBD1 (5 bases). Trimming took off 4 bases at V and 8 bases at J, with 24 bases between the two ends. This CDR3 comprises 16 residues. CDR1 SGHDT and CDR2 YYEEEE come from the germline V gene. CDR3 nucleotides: TGTGCCAGCAGCCCCACCGCCGGGGGAGTAGTGAGAGGCTACACCTTC. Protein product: CASSPTAGGVVRGYTF.

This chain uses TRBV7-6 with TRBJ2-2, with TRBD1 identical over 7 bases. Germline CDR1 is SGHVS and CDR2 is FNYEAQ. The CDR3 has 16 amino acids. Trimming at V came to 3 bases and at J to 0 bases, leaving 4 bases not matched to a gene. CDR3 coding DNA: TGTGCCAGCAGCTTGCGGACAGGAGCGAACACCGGGGAGCTGTTTTTT. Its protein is CASSLRTGANTGELFF.

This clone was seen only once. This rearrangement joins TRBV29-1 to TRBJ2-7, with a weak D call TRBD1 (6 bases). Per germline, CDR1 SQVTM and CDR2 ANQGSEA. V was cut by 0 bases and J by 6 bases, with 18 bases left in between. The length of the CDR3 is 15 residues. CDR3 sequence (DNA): TGCAGCGTTGAAGAGGGGGCAGCAAATACGGGCGAGCAGTACTTC. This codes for CSVEEGAANTGEQYF.

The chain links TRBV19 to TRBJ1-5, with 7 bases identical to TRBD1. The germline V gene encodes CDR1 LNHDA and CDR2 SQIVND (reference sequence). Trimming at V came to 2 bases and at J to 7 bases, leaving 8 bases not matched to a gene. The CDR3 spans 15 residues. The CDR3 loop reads CASSIRNRGFQPQHF. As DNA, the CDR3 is TGTGCCAGTAGTATAAGGAACAGGGGATTCCAGCCCCAGCATTTT.

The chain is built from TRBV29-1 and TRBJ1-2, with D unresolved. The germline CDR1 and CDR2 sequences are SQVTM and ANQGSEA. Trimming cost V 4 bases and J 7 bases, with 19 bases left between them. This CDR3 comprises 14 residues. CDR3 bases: TGCAGCGTTGTATGGGATGGGCCCACGGGTGGCTACACCTTC. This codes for CSVVWDGPTGGYTF.

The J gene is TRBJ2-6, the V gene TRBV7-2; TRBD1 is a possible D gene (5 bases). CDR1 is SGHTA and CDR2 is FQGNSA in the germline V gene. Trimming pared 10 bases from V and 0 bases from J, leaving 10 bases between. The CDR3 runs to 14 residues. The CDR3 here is CATDRGSGANVLTF. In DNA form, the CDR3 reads TGTGCCACCGATAGGGGCTCTGGGGCCAACGTCCTGACTTTC. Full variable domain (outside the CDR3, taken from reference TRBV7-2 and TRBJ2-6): GAGVSQSPSNKVTEKGKDVELRCDPISGHTALYWYRQSLGQGLEFLIYFQGNSAPDKSGLPSDRFSAERTGGSVSTLTIQRTQQEDSAVYLCATDRGSGANVLTFGAGSRLTVL.

The CDR3: CAWATEVTDTQYF. In nucleotides, the CDR3 is TGTGCCTGGGCGACAGAGGTGACAGATACGCAGTATTTT. This chain uses TRBV30 with TRBJ2-3; D possibly corresponds to TRBD1 (5 bases). The V end was cut by 5 bases, the J end by 3 bases, with 12 bases between. The CDR3 length is 13 residues. Germline V lookup: CDR1 GTSNPN, CDR2 SVGIG (reference sequence). Looking up the rest from reference TRBV30 and TRBJ2-3 gives the full variable domain: SQTIHQWPATLVQPVGSPLSLECTVEGTSNPNLYWYRQAAGRGLQLLFYSVGIGQISSEVPQNLSASRPQDRQFILSSKKLLLSDSGFYLCAWATEVTDTQYFGPGTRLTVL.

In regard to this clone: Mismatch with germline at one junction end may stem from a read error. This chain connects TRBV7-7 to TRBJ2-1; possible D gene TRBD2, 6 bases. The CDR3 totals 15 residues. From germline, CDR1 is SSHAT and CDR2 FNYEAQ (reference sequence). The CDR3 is CASSLVGGNINEQFF. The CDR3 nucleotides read TGTGCTAGCAGCTTAGTGGGGGGAAACATCAATGAGCAGTTCTTC. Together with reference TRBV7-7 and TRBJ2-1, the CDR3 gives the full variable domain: GAGVSQSPRYKVTKRGQDVTLRCDPISSHATLYWYQQALGQGPEFLTYFNYEAQPDKSGLPSDRFSAERPEGSISTLTIQRTEQRDSAMYRCASSLVGGNINEQFFGPGTRLTVL.

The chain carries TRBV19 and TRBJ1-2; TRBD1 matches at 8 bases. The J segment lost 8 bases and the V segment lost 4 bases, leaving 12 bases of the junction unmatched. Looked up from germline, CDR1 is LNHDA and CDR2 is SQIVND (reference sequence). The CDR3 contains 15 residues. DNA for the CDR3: TGTGCCAGTAGTAGTGACAGGGGTATTTCCTCGGGCTACACCTTC. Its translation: CASSSDRGISSGYTF.

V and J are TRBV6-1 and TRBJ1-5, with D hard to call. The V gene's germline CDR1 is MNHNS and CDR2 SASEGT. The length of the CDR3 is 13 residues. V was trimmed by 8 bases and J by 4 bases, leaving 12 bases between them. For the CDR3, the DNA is TGTGCCAGCGCGGGCCGTTGGAATCAGCCCCAGCATTTT. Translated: CASAGRWNQPQHF.

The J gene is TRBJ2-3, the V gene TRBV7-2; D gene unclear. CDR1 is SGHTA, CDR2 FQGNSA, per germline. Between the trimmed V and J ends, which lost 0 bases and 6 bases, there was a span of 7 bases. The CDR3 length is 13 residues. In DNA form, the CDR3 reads TGTGCCAGCAGCTTAGCGGGATGGGATACGCAGTATTTT. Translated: CASSLAGWDTQYF.

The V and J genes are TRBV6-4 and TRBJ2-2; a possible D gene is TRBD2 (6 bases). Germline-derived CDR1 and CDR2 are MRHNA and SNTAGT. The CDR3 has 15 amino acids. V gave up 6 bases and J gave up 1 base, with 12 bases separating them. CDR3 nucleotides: TGTGCCAGCAGGAGGGTAGCGGAGAACACCGGGGAGCTGTTTTTT. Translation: CASRRVAENTGELFF.

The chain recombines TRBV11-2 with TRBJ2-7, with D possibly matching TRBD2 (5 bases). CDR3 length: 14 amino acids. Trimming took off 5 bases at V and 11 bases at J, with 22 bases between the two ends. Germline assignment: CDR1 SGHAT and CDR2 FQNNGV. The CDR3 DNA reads TGTGCCAGCAGCAACCATGCTGGACTGTTTTTGAAGTACTTC. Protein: CASSNHAGLFLKYF.

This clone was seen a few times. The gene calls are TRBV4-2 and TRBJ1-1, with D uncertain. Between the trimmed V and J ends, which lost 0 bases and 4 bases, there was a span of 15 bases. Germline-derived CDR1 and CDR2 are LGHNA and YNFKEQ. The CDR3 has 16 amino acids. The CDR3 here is CASSQDWGRVGTEAFF. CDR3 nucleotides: TGTGCCAGCAGCCAAGATTGGGGTCGAGTGGGCACTGAAGCTTTCTTT.

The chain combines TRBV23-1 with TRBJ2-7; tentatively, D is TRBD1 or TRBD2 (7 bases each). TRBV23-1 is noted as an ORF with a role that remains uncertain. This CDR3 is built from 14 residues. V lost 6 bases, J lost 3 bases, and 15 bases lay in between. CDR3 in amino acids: CASSQRDRYYEQYF. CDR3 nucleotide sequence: TGCGCCAGCAGCCAGCGGGACAGATACTACGAGCAGTACTTC.

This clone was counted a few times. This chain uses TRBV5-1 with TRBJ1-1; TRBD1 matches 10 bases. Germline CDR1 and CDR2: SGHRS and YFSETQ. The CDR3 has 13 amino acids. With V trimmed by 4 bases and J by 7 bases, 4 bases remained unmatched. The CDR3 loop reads CASSIGTGDEAFF. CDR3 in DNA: TGCGCCAGCAGCATAGGGACAGGGGATGAAGCTTTCTTT.

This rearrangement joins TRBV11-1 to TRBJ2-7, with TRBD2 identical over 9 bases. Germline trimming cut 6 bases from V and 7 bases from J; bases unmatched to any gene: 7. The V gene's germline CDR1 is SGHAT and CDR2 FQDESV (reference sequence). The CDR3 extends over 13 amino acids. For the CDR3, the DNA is TGTGCCAGCAGTAGCGGGAGTCTAAGGGAGCAGTACTTC. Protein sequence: CASSSGSLREQYF.

CDR3 region: CASSSGTSGRQETQYF. The CDR3 nucleotides are TGTGCCAGCAGTTCCGGGACTAGCGGGAGACAGGAGACCCAGTACTTC. V gene TRBV27 combines with J gene TRBJ2-5; 14 nucleotides line up with TRBD2. Trimming at V came to 4 bases and at J to 5 bases, leaving 6 bases not matched to a gene. Germline CDR1 MNHEY, CDR2 SMNVEV (reference sequence). The CDR3 runs to 16 residues.

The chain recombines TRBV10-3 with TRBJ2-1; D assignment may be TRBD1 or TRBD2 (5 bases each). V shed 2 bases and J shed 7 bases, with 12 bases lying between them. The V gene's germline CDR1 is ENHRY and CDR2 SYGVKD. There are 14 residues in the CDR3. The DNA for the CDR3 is TGTGCCATCAGTGAGGGGGCCTCGGGAAATGAGCAGTTCTTC. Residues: CAISEGASGNEQFF.

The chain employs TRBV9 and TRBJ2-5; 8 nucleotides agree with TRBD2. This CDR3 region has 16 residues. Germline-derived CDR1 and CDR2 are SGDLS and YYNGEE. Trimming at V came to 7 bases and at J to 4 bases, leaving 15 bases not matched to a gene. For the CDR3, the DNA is TGTGCCAGCTCCTTCTCTCTGGCGGGAGGAGGAGAGACCCAGTACTTC. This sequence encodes CASSFSLAGGGETQYF.